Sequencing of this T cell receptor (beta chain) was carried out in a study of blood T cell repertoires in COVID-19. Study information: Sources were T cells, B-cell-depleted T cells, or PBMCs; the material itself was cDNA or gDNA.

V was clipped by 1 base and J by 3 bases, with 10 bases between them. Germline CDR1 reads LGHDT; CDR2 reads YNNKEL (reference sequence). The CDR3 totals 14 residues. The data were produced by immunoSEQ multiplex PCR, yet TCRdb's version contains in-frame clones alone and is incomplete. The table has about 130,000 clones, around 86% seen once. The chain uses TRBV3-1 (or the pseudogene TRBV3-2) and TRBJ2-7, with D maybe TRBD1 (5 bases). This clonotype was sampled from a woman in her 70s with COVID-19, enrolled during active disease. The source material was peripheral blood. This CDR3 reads CASSQGGTRYEQYF. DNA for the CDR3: TGTGCCAGCAGCCAAGGGGGCACCCGCTACGAGCAGTACTTC.